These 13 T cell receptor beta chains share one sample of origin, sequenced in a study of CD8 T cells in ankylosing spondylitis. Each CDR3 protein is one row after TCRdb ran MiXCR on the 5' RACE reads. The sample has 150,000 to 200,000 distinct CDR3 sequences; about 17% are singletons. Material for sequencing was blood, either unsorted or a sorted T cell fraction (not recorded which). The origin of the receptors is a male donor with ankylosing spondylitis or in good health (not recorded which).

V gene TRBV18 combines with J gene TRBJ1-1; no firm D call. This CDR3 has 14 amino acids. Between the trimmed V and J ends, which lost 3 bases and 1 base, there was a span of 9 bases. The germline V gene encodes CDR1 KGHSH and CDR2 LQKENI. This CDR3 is CASSPTPGNTEAFF. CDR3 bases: TGTGCCAGCTCACCGACTCCAGGGAACACTGAAGCTTTCTTT.

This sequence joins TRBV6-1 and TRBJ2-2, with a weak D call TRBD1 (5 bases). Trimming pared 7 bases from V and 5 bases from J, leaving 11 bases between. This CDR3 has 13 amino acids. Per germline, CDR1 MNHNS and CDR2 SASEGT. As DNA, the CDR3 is TGTGCCAGCAAAAGGGGCCAAACCGGGGAGCTGTTTTTT. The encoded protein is CASKRGQTGELFF.

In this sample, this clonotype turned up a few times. The CDR3 region is CASSANQGFYGYTF. The CDR3 DNA is TGTGCCAGCAGCGCAAACCAGGGGTTCTATGGCTACACCTTC. The chain recombines TRBV7-2 with TRBJ1-2; perhaps TRBD1 as D (6 bases). This CDR3 is built from 14 residues. Germline CDR1 SGHTA, CDR2 FQGNSA. Trimming left V 5 bases short and J 4 bases short, with 14 bases between.

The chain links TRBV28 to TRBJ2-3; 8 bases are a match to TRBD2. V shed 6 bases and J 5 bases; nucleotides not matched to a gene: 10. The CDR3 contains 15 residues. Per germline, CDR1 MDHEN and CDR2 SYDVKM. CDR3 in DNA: TGTGCCAGCAGCCCTGCTAGCGGGTTGCGAGATACGCAGTATTTT. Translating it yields CASSPASGLRDTQYF.

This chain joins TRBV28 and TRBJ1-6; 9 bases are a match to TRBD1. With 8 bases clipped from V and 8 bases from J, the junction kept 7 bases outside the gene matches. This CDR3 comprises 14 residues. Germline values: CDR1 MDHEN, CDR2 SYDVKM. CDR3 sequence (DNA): TGTGCCAGCTCAGACAGGGGGAGGCATTCACCCCTCCACTTT. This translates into CASSDRGRHSPLHF.

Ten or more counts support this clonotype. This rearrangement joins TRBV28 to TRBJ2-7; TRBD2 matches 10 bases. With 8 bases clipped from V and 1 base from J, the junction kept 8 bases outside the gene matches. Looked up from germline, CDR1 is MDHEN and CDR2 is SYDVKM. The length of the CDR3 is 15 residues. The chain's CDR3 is CASCPGTSASYEQYF. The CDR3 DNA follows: TGTGCCAGCTGCCCCGGGACTAGCGCGTCCTACGAGCAGTACTTC. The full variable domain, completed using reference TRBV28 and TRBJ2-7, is DVKVTQSSRYLVKRTGEKVFLECVQDMDHENMFWYRQDPGLGLRLIYFSYDVKMKEKGDIPEGYSVSREKKERFSLILESASTNQTSMYLCASCPGTSASYEQYFGPGTRLTVT.

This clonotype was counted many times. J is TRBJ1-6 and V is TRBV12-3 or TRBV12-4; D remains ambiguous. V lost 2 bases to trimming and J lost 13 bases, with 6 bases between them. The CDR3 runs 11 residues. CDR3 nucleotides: TGTGCCAGCAGTTTATCGGAGCCCCTCCACTTT. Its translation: CASSLSEPLHF.

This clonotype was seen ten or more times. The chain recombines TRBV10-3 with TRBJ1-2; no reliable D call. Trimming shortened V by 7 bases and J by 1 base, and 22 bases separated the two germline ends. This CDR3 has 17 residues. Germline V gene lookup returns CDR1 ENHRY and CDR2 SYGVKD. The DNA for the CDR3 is TGTGCCATCACCAGAGATGGCTTTAGGTCCCATAACTATGGCTACACCTTC. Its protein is CAITRDGFRSHNYGYTF.

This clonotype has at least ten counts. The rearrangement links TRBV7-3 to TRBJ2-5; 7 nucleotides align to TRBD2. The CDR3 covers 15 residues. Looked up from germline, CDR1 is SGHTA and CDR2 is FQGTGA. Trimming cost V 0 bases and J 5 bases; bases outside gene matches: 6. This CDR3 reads CASSLTGLVSETQYF. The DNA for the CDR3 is TGTGCCAGCAGCTTAACTGGACTAGTATCCGAGACCCAGTACTTC.

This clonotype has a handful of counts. In DNA, the CDR3 is TGCAGCGTTGAAGGGGGCAGGACCACCTATGGCTACACCTTC. This codes for CSVEGGRTTYGYTF. The V call is TRBV29-1, the J call TRBJ1-2, with TRBD1 as a possible D gene (5 bases). Germline V gives CDR1 SQVTM, CDR2 ANQGSEA. CDR3 length: 14 amino acids. The ends were cut back, 1 base at V and 4 bases at J, with 13 bases in the middle.

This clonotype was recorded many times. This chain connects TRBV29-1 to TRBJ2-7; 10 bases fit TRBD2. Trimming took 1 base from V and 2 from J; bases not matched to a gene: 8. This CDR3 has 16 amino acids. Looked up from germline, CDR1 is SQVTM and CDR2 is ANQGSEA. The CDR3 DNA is TGCAGCGTTGAAGTCCCGGGACTAGCGAATCCCTACGAGCAGTACTTC. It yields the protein CSVEVPGLANPYEQYF.

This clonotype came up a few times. The CDR3 sequence is CASSISPLYEQYF. As DNA, the CDR3 is TGTGCCAGTAGTATTTCACCGCTGTACGAGCAGTACTTC. The V call is TRBV19, the J call TRBJ2-7; no definite D call. Per germline, CDR1 LNHDA and CDR2 SQIVND (reference sequence). The CDR3 loop spans 13 amino acids. The V end was cut by 3 bases, the J end by 4 bases, with 10 bases between.

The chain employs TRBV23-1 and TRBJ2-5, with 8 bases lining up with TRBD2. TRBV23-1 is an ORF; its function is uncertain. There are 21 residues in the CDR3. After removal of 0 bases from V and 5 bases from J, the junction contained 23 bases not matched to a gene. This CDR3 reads CASSQSTSQRERGIQDETQYF. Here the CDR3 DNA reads TGCGCCAGCAGTCAATCGACCTCCCAGCGGGAGAGAGGGATCCAAGACGAGACCCAGTACTTC.